The clone carrying this T cell receptor beta chain showed up just once. The antigen remains undetermined. The sample originates from a study of Graves' ophthalmopathy and Graves' hyperthyroidism. This CDR3 has 15 amino acids. Germline assignment: CDR1 ENHRY and CDR2 SYGVKD. V lost 6 bases, J lost 2 bases, and 6 bases stayed unmatched. Ineligible for inclusion were patients with other autoimmune diseases, uncontrolled infections, pregnancy or lactation. Diagnostic conclusions were grounded in clinical symptoms, serum thyroxine, TRAb, thyroid ultrasound and orbital computed tomography. RNA transcripts served as template for amplifying TCR beta CDR3 sequences. The workflow started with a first-round RT-PCR run with HTBI primers and then moved on to a second-round multiplex PCR. TCRdb re-analysed the multiplex PCR reads in MiXCR, keeping a single row per CDR3 protein. This sample has over a million distinct CDR3 sequences, with 35% to 45% found just once.

Overall study results and limits: Detected in blood as well were most expanded thyroid clonotypes with frequency above 0.001. The study's model predicted ophthalmopathy progression at around 70% sensitivity and 72.22% specificity.

The sequence was obtained from an adult man with Graves' hyperthyroidism. The sample comprised peripheral blood or thyroid tissue (not recorded which). The J gene is TRBJ1-5, the V gene TRBV10-3; 8 bases are shared with TRBD1. The CDR3 loop reads CAISRTGNGNQPQHF. The CDR3 region has the DNA TGTGCCATCAGCCGGACAGGGAACGGCAATCAGCCCCAGCATTTT.